These 19 T cell receptor beta chains share one sample of origin, sequenced in a study of T cell responses to AZD1222 COVID-19 vaccine. Sequencing was performed with immunoSEQ multiplex PCR; in TCRdb, only in-frame clones are kept and a portion is missing. This sample has roughly 150,000 clones, with approximately 89% found just once. Sample: peripheral blood, taken on day 0 of MenACWY control vaccination. These receptors all come from an adult in good health.

The CDR3 protein is CASSQVRAGVATGELFF. CDR3 sequence (DNA): TGCGCCAGCAGCCAAGTTCGAGCGGGGGTAGCTACCGGGGAGCTGTTTTTT. The chain has TRBV4-1 and TRBJ2-2; 8 nucleotides align to TRBD2. Germline V CDR1 and CDR2: MGHRA, YSYEKL. The length of the CDR3 is 17 residues. Trimming at V came to 1 base and at J to 5 bases, leaving 9 bases not matched to a gene.

This clone is a singleton in its sample. The chain is built from TRBV5-1 and TRBJ1-6; 7 bases are a match to TRBD1. Germline V gene data show CDR1 as SGHRS and CDR2 as YFSETQ. This CDR3 comprises 14 residues. With V trimmed by 0 bases and J by 10 bases, 4 bases remained unmatched. CDR3 loop: CASSLGQGGSPLHF. The CDR3 nucleotides read TGCGCCAGCAGCTTGGGACAGGGAGGATCACCCCTCCACTTT.

The chain recombines TRBV5-6 with TRBJ1-1; TRBD1 agrees at 7 bases. The CDR3 covers 15 residues. The junction had 3 bases not matched to a gene; V was cut back by 1 base and J by 0 bases. CDR1 and CDR2 (germline): SGHDT, YYEEEE. CDR3: CASSLTGVMNTEAFF. Written as DNA, the CDR3 is TGTGCCAGCAGCTTGACAGGGGTAATGAACACTGAAGCTTTCTTT.

The chain employs TRBV4-1 and TRBJ2-7, with TRBD1 matching 8 bases. The J segment lost 7 bases and the V segment lost 4 bases, leaving 9 bases of the junction unmatched. The CDR3 consists of 14 residues. Germline CDR1 is MGHRA and CDR2 is YSYEKL. Here the CDR3 reads CASSLRTGLMEQYF. CDR3 nucleotide sequence: TGCGCCAGCAGCCTCAGGACAGGGCTTATGGAGCAGTACTTC.

The gene calls are TRBV7-9 and TRBJ1-5; D ambiguous. The CDR3 loop spans 13 amino acids. Looked up from germline, CDR1 is SEHNR and CDR2 is FQNEAQ (reference sequence). V was cut by 5 bases and J by 7 bases, with 12 bases left in between. CDR3 DNA sequence: TGTGCCAGCAGCCTCACCGCGGGCCAGCCCCAGCATTTT. Its translation is CASSLTAGQPQHF.

The chain uses TRBV21-1 and TRBJ2-3; TRBD1 is the table's D call, not checked against the DNA. TRBV21-1 is assigned pseudogene status. CDR3 length: 15 residues. CDR3 in DNA: TGTGCCAGCAGAGGCAGGGGGTCTCGCACAGATACGCAGTATTTT. This sequence encodes CASRGRGSRTDTQYF.

CDR3 coding DNA: TGCGCCAGCAGCTTGGACGGGCTAGCGGGAGCCTACGAGCAGTACTTC. Amino acids: CASSLDGLAGAYEQYF. The rearrangement links TRBV5-1 to TRBJ2-7, with TRBD2 matching over 10 bases. CDR3 length equals 16 residues. Looked up from germline, CDR1 is SGHRS and CDR2 is YFSETQ. Trimming took 0 bases from V and 2 from J; bases not matched to a gene: 5. The whole variable domain, remainder taken from reference TRBV5-1 and TRBJ2-7, is KAGVTQTPRYLIKTRGQQVTLSCSPISGHRSVSWYQQTPGQGLQFLFEYFSETQRNKGNFPGRFSGRQFSNSRSEMNVSTLELGDSALYLCASSLDGLAGAYEQYFGPGTRLTVT.

This chain uses TRBV6-5 with TRBJ2-5, with D maybe TRBD2 (6 bases). Per germline, CDR1 MNHEY and CDR2 SVGAGI. V was trimmed by 6 bases and J by 5 bases, leaving 19 bases between them. The CDR3 sequence is 15 residues long. CDR3 in amino acids: CASSPGLMNSETQYF. CDR3 sequence (DNA): TGTGCCAGCAGCCCGGGACTTATGAACTCGGAGACCCAGTACTTC.

The V gene is TRBV7-2, the J gene TRBJ2-5; no clear D. CDR1 and CDR2 from the germline V gene are SGHTA and FQGNSA. The CDR3 is 13 residues long. Trimming removed 3 bases at V and 1 base at J, with 6 bases between. The CDR3 DNA sequence: TGTGCCAGCAGCTTCCGTATCCAAGAGACCCAGTACTTC. Encoded protein: CASSFRIQETQYF.

This chain links TRBV6-5 with TRBJ1-6; TRBD1 is a possible D gene (5 bases). Per germline, CDR1 MNHEY and CDR2 SVGAGI. This CDR3 has 14 residues. V dropped 2 bases and J dropped 6 bases, with 8 bases sitting between them. The CDR3 sequence is CASSYGGTNSPLHF. The CDR3 region has the DNA TGTGCCAGCAGTTACGGGGGGACTAATTCACCCCTCCACTTT.

The chain uses TRBV7-9 and TRBJ2-3; D tentatively fits TRBD1 or TRBD2 (5 bases each). The CDR3 is 16 amino acids. The germline CDR1 and CDR2 sequences are SEHNR and FQNEAQ (reference sequence). V lost 7 bases to trimming and J lost 3 bases, with 20 bases between them. As DNA, the CDR3 is TGTGCCAGCAACGAGCCTGGGGCAGCGGTGACAGATACGCAGTATTTT. This gives the protein CASNEPGAAVTDTQYF.

V is TRBV25-1 and J is TRBJ1-2; 7 bases are a match to TRBD1. This CDR3 has 16 amino acids. Germline CDR1 and CDR2: MGHDK and SYGVNS. The junction had 7 bases not matched to a gene; V was cut back by 0 bases and J by 3 bases. The CDR3 here is CASSEYEAGGYYGYTF. Here the CDR3 DNA reads TGTGCCAGCAGTGAATATGAGGCAGGGGGGTACTATGGCTACACCTTC.

The J gene is TRBJ1-5, the V gene TRBV12-5, with 9 bases fitting TRBD1. After removal of 4 bases from V and 8 bases from J, the junction contained 12 bases not matched to a gene. The CDR3 is 16 amino acids. The V gene's germline CDR1 is LGHNT and CDR2 FRNRAP. DNA of the CDR3: TGTGCTAGTGGTTCCCAAGGGGGACAGGGCGGGAAGCCCCAGCATTTT. Residues: CASGSQGGQGGKPQHF.

This chain links TRBV7-9 with TRBJ1-4; D not certain. The CDR3 extends over 13 amino acids. With 6 bases removed from V and 5 bases from J, the gap between germline ends came to 10 bases. Germline-derived CDR1 and CDR2 are SEHNR and FQNEAQ (reference sequence). The CDR3 is CASRLQDNEKLFF. In DNA, the CDR3 is TGTGCCAGCAGGTTACAAGACAATGAAAAACTGTTTTTT.

Turning to this clone: One end of the junction does not line up with germline, which may come from a read error. The rearrangement joins TRBV7-7 to TRBJ2-2; 12 nucleotides agree with TRBD2. Germline V lookup: CDR1 SSHAT, CDR2 FNYEAQ (reference sequence). This CDR3 is 16 amino acids long. The DNA for the CDR3 is TGTGCTAGCAGCCCACTAGCGGGGGGAAAACCCGGGGAGCTGTTTTTT. It is translated as CASSPLAGGKPGELFF.

Only a few counts were recorded for this clone. The chain joins TRBV19 to TRBJ1-2; D unresolved. V shed 4 bases and J shed 4 bases, with 7 bases lying between them. CDR3 length equals 12 residues. Germline V gives CDR1 LNHDA, CDR2 SQIVND (reference sequence). The CDR3 bases are TGTGCCAGTAGTAGCTGGGGCTATGGCTACACCTTC. The encoded protein is CASSSWGYGYTF.

V is TRBV6-2 or TRBV6-3 and J is TRBJ1-6, with D perhaps matching TRBD1 (5 bases). There are 16 residues in the CDR3. Germline V gene sequence: CDR1 MNHEY, CDR2 SVGEGT. Trimming removed 2 bases at V and 14 bases at J, with 22 bases between. The CDR3 reads CASSYSYLSRGVSLHF. Written as DNA, the CDR3 is TGTGCCAGCAGTTACAGTTATCTGTCGCGGGGGGTATCCCTCCACTTT.

The chain has TRBV4-2 and TRBJ2-1; 9 bases match TRBD2. The V gene end was trimmed by 3 bases and the J gene end by 0 bases; junction bases not matched to a gene: 6. The CDR3 runs to 17 residues. Germline V gene sequence: CDR1 LGHNA, CDR2 YNFKEQ. The DNA of the CDR3 is TGTGCCAGCAGCCAGCAGACTAGCGGTAGCTCCTACAATGAGCAGTTCTTC. As protein: CASSQQTSGSSYNEQFF.

The chain links TRBV4-1 to TRBJ2-7; TRBD2 matches at 10 bases. The V and J ends lost 5 bases and 3 bases, in that order; junction bases with no gene match: 4. This CDR3 has 14 amino acids. The germline V gene encodes CDR1 MGHRA and CDR2 YSYEKL. This CDR3 is CASSYSGGIYEQYF. The CDR3 DNA is TGCGCCAGCAGCTATAGCGGGGGGATCTACGAGCAGTACTTC.